What follows is one TCR beta chain and its context. The target antigen is unknown. Template switching with 5'RACE generated the TCR cDNA and added a universal primer site and UMIs. TCRdb passed the 5' RACE reads through MiXCR, listing each CDR3 protein once. This sample has under 700,000 distinct CDR3 sequences, with 17% found just once. Trimming cost V 2 bases and J 2 bases, with 6 bases left between them. The CDR3 is 12 amino acids. CDR1 and CDR2 (germline): SQVTM, ANQGSEA. This sample was included in a study of T cells after yellow fever vaccination. About the research overall: With SMART-Seq v4 Ultra Low Input, the fractions containing low cell numbers were prepared.

Study-level findings and limits: After the booster, around 95% of CD4 and around nine tenths of CD8 primary-response clones were re-detected. The bulk population could contribute abundant contaminating clonotypes to FACS-sorted repertoires.

This receptor was identified in a man aged 18 to 30 who received the YFV17D yellow fever vaccine. The V gene is TRBV29-1, the J gene TRBJ1-2, with D unresolved. The specimen comprised PBMCs, sampled 5 to 6 days after the first yellow fever vaccination. CDR3 loop: CSVELENYGYTF. CDR3 coding DNA: TGCAGCGTTGAATTAGAAAACTATGGCTACACCTTC.